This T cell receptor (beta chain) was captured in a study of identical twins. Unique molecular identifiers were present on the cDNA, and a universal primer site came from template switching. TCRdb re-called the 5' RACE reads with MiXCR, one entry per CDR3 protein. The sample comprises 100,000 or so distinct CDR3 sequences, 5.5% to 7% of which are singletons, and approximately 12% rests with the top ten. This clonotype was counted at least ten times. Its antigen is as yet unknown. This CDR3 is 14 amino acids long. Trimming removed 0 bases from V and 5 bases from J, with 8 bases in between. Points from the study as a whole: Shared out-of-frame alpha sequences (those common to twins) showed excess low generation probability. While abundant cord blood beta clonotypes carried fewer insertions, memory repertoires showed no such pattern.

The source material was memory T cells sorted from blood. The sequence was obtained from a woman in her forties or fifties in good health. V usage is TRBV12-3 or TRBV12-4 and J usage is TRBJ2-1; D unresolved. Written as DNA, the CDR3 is TGTGCCAGCAGTTTAGCGGCTAGTGACAATGAGCAGTTCTTC. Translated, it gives CASSLAASDNEQFF.